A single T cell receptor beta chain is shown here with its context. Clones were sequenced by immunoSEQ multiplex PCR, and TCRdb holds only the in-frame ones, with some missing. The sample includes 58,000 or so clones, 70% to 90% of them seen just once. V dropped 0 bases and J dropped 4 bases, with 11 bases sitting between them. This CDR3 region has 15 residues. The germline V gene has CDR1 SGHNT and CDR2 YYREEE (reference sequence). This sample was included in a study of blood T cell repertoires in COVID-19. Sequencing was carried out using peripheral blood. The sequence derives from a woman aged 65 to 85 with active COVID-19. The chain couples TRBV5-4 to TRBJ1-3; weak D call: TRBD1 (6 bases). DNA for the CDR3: TGTGCCAGCAGCTTGGCCGCAGGGGACGGAAACACCATATATTTT. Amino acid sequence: CASSLAAGDGNTIYF. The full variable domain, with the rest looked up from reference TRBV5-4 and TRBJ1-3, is ETGVTQSPTHLIKTRGQQVTLRCSSQSGHNTVSWYQQALGQGPQFIFQYYREEENGRGNFPPRFSGLQFPNYSSELNVNALELDDSALYLCASSLAAGDGNTIYFGEGSWLTVV.